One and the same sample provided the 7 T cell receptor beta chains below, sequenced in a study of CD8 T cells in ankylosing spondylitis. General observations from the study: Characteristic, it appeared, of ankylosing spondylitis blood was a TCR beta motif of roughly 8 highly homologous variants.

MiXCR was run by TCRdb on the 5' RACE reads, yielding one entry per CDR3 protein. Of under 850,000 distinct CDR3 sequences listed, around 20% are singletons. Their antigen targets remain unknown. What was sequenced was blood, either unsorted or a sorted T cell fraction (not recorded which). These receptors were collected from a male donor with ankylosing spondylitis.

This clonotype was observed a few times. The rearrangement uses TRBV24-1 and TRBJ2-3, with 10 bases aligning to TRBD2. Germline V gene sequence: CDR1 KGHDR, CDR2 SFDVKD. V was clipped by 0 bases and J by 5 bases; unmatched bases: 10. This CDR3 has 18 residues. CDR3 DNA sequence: TGTGCCACCAGTGATTTGTCGGACCAGCGGGAGGGCAGAGATACGCAGTATTTT. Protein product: CATSDLSDQREGRDTQYF.

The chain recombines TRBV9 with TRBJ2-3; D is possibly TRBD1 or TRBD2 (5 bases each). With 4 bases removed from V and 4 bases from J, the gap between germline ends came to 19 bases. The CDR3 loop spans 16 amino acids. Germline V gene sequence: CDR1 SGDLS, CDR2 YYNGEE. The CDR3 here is CASSPTGTASADTQYF. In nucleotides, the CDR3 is TGTGCCAGCAGCCCGACTGGGACCGCATCGGCAGATACGCAGTATTTT.

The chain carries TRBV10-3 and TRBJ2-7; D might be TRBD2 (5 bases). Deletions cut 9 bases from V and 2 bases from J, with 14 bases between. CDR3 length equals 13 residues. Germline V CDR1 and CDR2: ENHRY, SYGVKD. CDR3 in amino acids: CAMRYGEAYEQYF. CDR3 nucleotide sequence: TGTGCCATGCGTTACGGGGAAGCCTACGAGCAGTACTTC.

For the CDR3, the DNA is TGTGCCAGCTCACCACCGGGTATTAGCGACTACAATGAGCAGTTCTTC. It translates to CASSPPGISDYNEQFF. This sequence joins TRBV18 and TRBJ2-1; possibly TRBD2 for D (5 bases). CDR1 and CDR2 from the germline V gene are KGHSH and LQKENI. The CDR3 runs 16 residues. The V end was cut by 0 bases, the J end by 3 bases, with 12 bases between. The full variable domain, completed using reference TRBV18 and TRBJ2-1, is NAGVMQNPRHLVRRRGQEARLRCSPMKGHSHVYWYRQLPEEGLKFMVYLQKENIIDESGMPKERFSAEFPKEGPSILRIQQVVRGDSAAYFCASSPPGISDYNEQFFGPGTRLTVL.

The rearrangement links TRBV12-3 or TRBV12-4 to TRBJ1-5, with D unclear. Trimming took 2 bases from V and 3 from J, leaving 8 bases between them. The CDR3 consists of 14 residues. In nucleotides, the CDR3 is TGTGCCAGCAGTTTAATCGCTCTCAATCAGCCCCAGCATTTT. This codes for CASSLIALNQPQHF.

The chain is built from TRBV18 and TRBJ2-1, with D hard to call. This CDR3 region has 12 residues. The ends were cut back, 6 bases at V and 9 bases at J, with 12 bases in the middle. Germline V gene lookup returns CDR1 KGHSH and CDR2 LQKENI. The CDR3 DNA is TGTGCCAGCTCTTACATCTCCGGTGAGCAGTTCTTC. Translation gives CASSYISGEQFF.

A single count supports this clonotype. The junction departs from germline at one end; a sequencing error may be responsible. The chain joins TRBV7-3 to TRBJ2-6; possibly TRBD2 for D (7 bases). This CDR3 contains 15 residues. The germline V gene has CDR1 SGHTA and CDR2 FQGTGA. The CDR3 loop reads CASSRGGSGANVPTF. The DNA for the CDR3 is TGTGCCAGCTCGAGGGGGGGCTCTGGGGCCAACGTCCCGACTTTC.